This T cell receptor beta chain was obtained from a study of beta chain features in type 1 diabetes. Study-level results: Insertions were fewer and deletions more numerous at VDJ junctions in type 1 diabetes patients.

As regards this clone: Its antigen is undetermined.

The CDR3 runs to 15 residues. V lost 2 bases and J lost 3, with 15 bases in between. CDR1 and CDR2 (germline): SGDLS, YYNGEE. Since all of the isolated RNA was reverse transcribed, expressed TCRB transcripts were what got sequenced. Here immunoSEQ multiplex PCR was the method, and the copy in TCRdb shows in-frame clones only, minus some. Here the sample spans about 250,000 clones, over 12% being singletons. The rearrangement joins TRBV9 to TRBJ2-7; TRBD1 might be the D (6 bases). The sample comprised naive CD4+ T cells from blood. This receptor was identified in a middle-aged woman in good health. Here the CDR3 reads CASSVSHTGNYEQYF. The CDR3 coding sequence is TGTGCCAGCAGCGTGAGCCATACAGGGAACTACGAGCAGTACTTC.